This entry is about one TCR beta chain. The antigen remains undetermined. This sample was included in a study of T cell responses to AZD1222 COVID-19 vaccine. Whole-study findings and limits: Clonal diversity may have been underestimated in mostly white British donors. Researchers report vaccine-associated CD4 TCRs spanning spike, with dominance at 160-218 and 743-854. Repertoire samples came only from after the peak T cell response.

Repertoires were generated with immunoSEQ multiplex PCR, while TCRdb's copy carries only in-frame clones and drops some. The sample lists some 55,000 clones, 70% to 90% seen once, with roughly 3.9% in the top ten. The starting material was peripheral blood, obtained on day 0 of AZD1222 vaccination. The source is an adult in good health.

CDR3 region: CASSLENRDSGYTF. The CDR3 DNA sequence: TGTGCCAGCAGCTTAGAAAACCGGGACTCGGGCTACACCTTC. This chain connects TRBV7-9 to TRBJ1-2; tentatively, D is TRBD1 (5 bases). V was cut by 1 base and J by 8 bases, with 14 bases left in between. The CDR3 sequence is 14 residues long. Per germline, CDR1 SEHNR and CDR2 FQNEAQ (reference sequence).